This TCR beta chain was sequenced for a study of T cell repertoires in cytomegalovirus infection. Study information: Carrying CMV and the relevant HLA type showed in public TCR beta signatures.

TCRdb re-derived calls from the reads in MiXCR, one entry per CDR3 protein. The sample lists 740,000 or so distinct CDR3 sequences, less than 40% occurring once. Per germline, CDR1 SGHAT and CDR2 FQNNGV. The ends lost 4 bases at V and 4 bases at J; junction bases unmatched: 22. This CDR3 spans 20 amino acids. Overall study findings and caveats: CMV carriers with the relevant HLA were identified by cumulative public TCR beta family frequency. The ex vivo response was dominated by HLA-C-restricted CMV-specific TCR beta clonotypes.

This clonotype appeared a few times. Its antigen is unidentified. The rearrangement links TRBV11-2 to TRBJ1-3; 7 bases are shared with TRBD1. Sequenced input: PBMCs. The source is a human donor in good health (CMV status not recorded). Some clones in this sample may be carry-over from other donors' samples. The CDR3 sequence is CASSSYEPRTKRGPGNTIYF. The CDR3, as DNA: TGTGCCAGCAGCTCCTATGAACCCAGGACCAAAAGGGGGCCCGGAAACACCATATATTTT.